A selection of T cell receptor beta chains follows, all from one sample in a study of T-cell memory formation after mild COVID-19. TCRdb re-called the 5' RACE reads with MiXCR, one entry per CDR3 protein. The sample lists approximately 570,000 distinct CDR3 sequences; 15% to 20% were seen once. Sequencing used PBMCs or a T cell subset sorted from them (not recorded which). The receptors come from an adult woman who had mild COVID-19 (a few samples of this study predate the infection). Cell type and time point are not known. The CDR3 runs from the conserved cysteine through the conserved F or W. A D gene is named only where the DNA matches it firmly. Where a row states a size, it is once, few, many or the class of an expanded clone; other rows omit it.

V gene	D gene	clone size	J gene	CDR3 DNA	CDR3 protein
TRBV12-3/TRBV12-4	NA	NA	TRBJ2-4	TGTGCCAGCCGGAGTCAGCGGCTAGCCAAAAACATTCAGTACTTC	CASRSQRLAKNIQYF
TRBV19	TRBD1	once	TRBJ2-7	TGTGCCAGTAGAGGGGGCCCACCGTCCTACGAGCAGTACTTC	CASRGGPPSYEQYF
TRBV7-2	NA	few	TRBJ1-2	TGTGCCAGCAGCCCCGATGGGAGGAACTATGGCTACACCTTC	CASSPDGRNYGYTF
TRBV11-2	TRBD2	NA	TRBJ2-3	TGTGCCAGCAGCAAATATAGCGGGGGGGCCGGAGATACGCAGTATTTT	CASSKYSGGAGDTQYF
TRBV24-1	NA	few	TRBJ2-1	TGTGCCACCAGTGATTTTAACAGTAACAATGAGCAGTTCTTC	CATSDFNSNNEQFF
TRBV6-5	NA	NA	TRBJ2-6	TGTGCCAGCAGCCGATGGGAGGGGGCTGGGGCCAACGTCCTGACTTTC	CASSRWEGAGANVLTF
TRBV6-2/TRBV6-3	NA	many	TRBJ2-1	TGTGCCAGCAGTTACACTAGCTTCAATGAGCAGTTCTTC	CASSYTSFNEQFF
TRBV4-2	TRBD1	NA	TRBJ1-4	TGTGCCAGCAGCCCATACGGGACAGCTAATGAAAAACTGTTTTTT	CASSPYGTANEKLFF
TRBV12-3/TRBV12-4	TRBD2	many	TRBJ2-3	TGTGCCAGTCCACCCGAATCGGCTAGCGGAGGAGATACGCAGTATTTT	CASPPESASGGDTQYF
TRBV20-1	TRBD1	NA	TRBJ2-1	TGCAGTGCTACCGGAGGGGACAGGGGAATGGACAATGAGCAGTTCTTC	CSATGGDRGMDNEQFF
TRBV11-2	NA	few	TRBJ2-1	TGTGCCAGTCAGGGTTCCGGGAGTGAGCAGTTCTTC	CASQGSGSEQFF
TRBV29-1	NA	NA	TRBJ2-7	TGCAGCGTTGAATGGGGCGCCTACGAGCAGTACTTC	CSVEWGAYEQYF
TRBV2	TRBD2	NA	TRBJ2-7	TGTGCCAGCAGGGGACGGGCGGGAGGCGTGTTCGGGGACGAGCAGTACTTC	CASRGRAGGVFGDEQYF
TRBV7-3	TRBD2	NA	TRBJ2-1	TGTGCCAGCAGCGAAAGCGGGAGGGCCACATACAATGAGCAGTTCTTC	CASSESGRATYNEQFF
TRBV6-6	TRBD1	few	TRBJ1-1	TGTGCCAGCAGTTACCTGACAGGGCCGAACACTGAAGCTTTCTTT	CASSYLTGPNTEAFF
TRBV9	TRBD2	NA	TRBJ2-7	TGTGCCAGCAGCGTAGACGGACTAGCTATCTACGAGCAGTACTTC	CASSVDGLAIYEQYF
TRBV3-1	NA	many	TRBJ2-3	TGCGCCAGCAGCCAAACCGCTAGCACAGATACGCAGTATTTT	CASSQTASTDTQYF
TRBV6-1	TRBD2	NA	TRBJ2-1	TGTGCCAGCAGTGCCTGGACTAGTGGGGGTGAGCAGTTCTTC	CASSAWTSGGEQFF
TRBV7-9	NA	few	TRBJ2-1	TGTGCCAGCAGCCCCGGACCCCCCTACAATGAGCAGTTCTTC	CASSPGPPYNEQFF
TRBV7-9	TRBD1	NA	TRBJ1-6	TGTGCCAGCAGCTCTACCTTTGACAGGGCCGTGGGGGTGGATTTATTCTCACCCCTCCACTTT	CASSSTFDRAVGVDLFSPLHF
TRBV20-1	TRBD2	NA	TRBJ2-1	TGCAGTGCTAGATCAGGGACTAGATTTGATGAGCAGTTCTTC	CSARSGTRFDEQFF
TRBV10-3	NA	NA	TRBJ2-3	TGTGCCATCAGTGAGGGGCAGCTTACAGATACGCAGTATTTT	CAISEGQLTDTQYF
TRBV29-1	TRBD1	few	TRBJ1-2	TGCAGCGTTGCCGGGACAGGGGAACAGTTAGCTAACTATGGCTACACCTTC	CSVAGTGEQLANYGYTF
TRBV15	TRBD1	few	TRBJ2-3	TGTGCCACCCGGACAGGGGCCAATCAGGAGGTAATAACAGATACGCAGTATTTT	CATRTGANQEVITDTQYF
TRBV30	NA	few	TRBJ1-5	TGTGCCTTGTCGGCCAATTTCAATCAGCCCCAGCATTTT	CALSANFNQPQHF
TRBV7-8	NA	few	TRBJ1-2	TGTGCCAGCAGCTCTATACAGAATAACTATGGCTACACCTTC	CASSSIQNNYGYTF
TRBV9	NA	NA	TRBJ1-4	TGTGCCAGCAGCCCCCGCGGCGCTTGGGGTGAAAAACTGTTTTTT	CASSPRGAWGEKLFF
TRBV3-1	NA	few	TRBJ2-2	TGTGCCAGCAGCCGTGGCCGCACCGGGGAGCTGTTTTTT	CASSRGRTGELFF
TRBV11-2	NA	NA	TRBJ1-1	TGTGCCAGCAGCTTGGAAAGGAGTACTGAAGCTTTCTTT	CASSLERSTEAFF
TRBV4-2	TRBD2	few	TRBJ2-7	TGTGCCAGCAGCCAAGATTTAGCGGGAGGGTTTAGCGAGCAGTACTTC	CASSQDLAGGFSEQYF
TRBV10-3	NA	NA	TRBJ2-3	TGTGCTACAGCCGGGGCTGGCACAGATACGCAGTATTTT	CATAGAGTDTQYF
TRBV5-6	NA	few	TRBJ2-1	TGTGCCAGCAGCTTGACCGGATGGGGGTCGCACCCCATCGTCTACAATGAGCAGTTCTTC	CASSLTGWGSHPIVYNEQFF
TRBV5-1	TRBD2	many	TRBJ2-7	TGCGCCAGCAGCATGATAGCGGGGAGCTCCTACGAGCAGTACTTC	CASSMIAGSSYEQYF
TRBV28	TRBD1	NA	TRBJ1-2	TGTGCCAGCAGTCCGACAGGGGCGAGGGACTATGGCTACACCTTC	CASSPTGARDYGYTF
TRBV4-1	NA	few	TRBJ2-5	TGCGCCAGCAGCCAAGACATGAGGGAAAGAGAGACCCAGTACTTC	CASSQDMRERETQYF
TRBV11-3	TRBD2	NA	TRBJ2-3	TGTGCCAGCAGCTTAGGGGGGACTACTACTACGGAGTATTTT	CASSLGGTTTTEYF
TRBV15	NA	NA	TRBJ1-2	TGTGCCACCAGCAGAGACCGCCCGGATTATAACTATGGCTACACCTTC	CATSRDRPDYNYGYTF
TRBV20-1	TRBD1	NA	TRBJ1-2	TGCAGTGCCACGGTCGGGACAGGGGGAGGCGGCTACACCTTC	CSATVGTGGGGYTF
TRBV10-3	TRBD1	NA	TRBJ2-1	TGTGCCGTCGGACAGGGGTACAATGAGCAGTTCTTC	CAVGQGYNEQFF
TRBV7-6	NA	few	TRBJ2-6	TGTGCCAGCGGCGGGGACTCTGGGGCCAACGTCCTGACTTTC	CASGGDSGANVLTF
TRBV6-2/TRBV6-3	TRBD2	NA	TRBJ2-7	TGTGCCAGCAACGGGGGGAGGGCCCCCTACGAGCAGTACTTC	CASNGGRAPYEQYF
TRBV11-2	TRBD2	many	TRBJ2-1	TGTGCCAGCAGCTTAACCACGGGGGGCTACAATGAGCAGTTCTTC	CASSLTTGGYNEQFF
TRBV11-2	NA	NA	TRBJ2-3	TGTGCCAGCAGTCCCGGCGGGGCGTCTAGCACAGATACGCAGTATTTT	CASSPGGASSTDTQYF
TRBV5-1	NA	NA	TRBJ2-1	TGCGCCAGCAGCTTGGAACAGGAGCAGTTCTTC	CASSLEQEQFF
TRBV15	NA	NA	TRBJ2-2	TGTGCCACCAGCAGAGCTGTGAACACCGGGGAGCTGTTTTTT	CATSRAVNTGELFF